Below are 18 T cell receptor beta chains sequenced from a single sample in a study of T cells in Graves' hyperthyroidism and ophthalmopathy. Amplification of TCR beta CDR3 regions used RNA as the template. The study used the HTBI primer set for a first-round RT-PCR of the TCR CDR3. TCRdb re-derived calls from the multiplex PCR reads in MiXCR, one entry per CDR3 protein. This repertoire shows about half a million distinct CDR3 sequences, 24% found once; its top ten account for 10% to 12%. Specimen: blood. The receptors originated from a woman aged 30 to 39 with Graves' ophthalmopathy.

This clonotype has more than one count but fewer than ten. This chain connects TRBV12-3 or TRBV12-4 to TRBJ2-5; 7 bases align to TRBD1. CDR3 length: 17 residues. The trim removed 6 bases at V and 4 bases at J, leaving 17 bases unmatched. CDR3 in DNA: TGTGCCAGCAGCCCTACCCTGACACAGGGGTGGGGAGAGACCCAGTACTTC. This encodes CASSPTLTQGWGETQYF.

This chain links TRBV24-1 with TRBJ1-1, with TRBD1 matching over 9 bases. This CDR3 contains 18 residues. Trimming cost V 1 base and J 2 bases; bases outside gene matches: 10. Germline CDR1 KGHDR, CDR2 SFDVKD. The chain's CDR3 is CATSDLPRQGGKNTEAFF. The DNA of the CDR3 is TGTGCCACCAGTGATTTACCAAGACAGGGGGGGAAAAACACTGAAGCTTTCTTT.

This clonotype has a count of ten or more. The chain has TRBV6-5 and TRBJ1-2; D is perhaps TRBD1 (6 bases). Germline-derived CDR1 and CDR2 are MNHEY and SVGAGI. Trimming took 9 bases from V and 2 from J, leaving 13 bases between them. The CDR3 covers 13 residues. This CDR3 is CASEPGQNYGYTF. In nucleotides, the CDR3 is TGTGCCAGTGAGCCCGGACAGAACTATGGCTACACCTTC.

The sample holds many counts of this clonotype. The CDR3 sequence is CSAQTGGGGSYEQYF. The CDR3, as DNA: TGCAGTGCACAGACAGGGGGAGGTGGTTCCTACGAGCAGTACTTC. V and J are TRBV20-1 and TRBJ2-7; 9 nucleotides match TRBD1. This CDR3 spans 15 amino acids. Germline V gene sequence: CDR1 DFQATT, CDR2 SNEGSKA (reference sequence). The ends lost 6 bases at V and 1 base at J; junction bases unmatched: 10.

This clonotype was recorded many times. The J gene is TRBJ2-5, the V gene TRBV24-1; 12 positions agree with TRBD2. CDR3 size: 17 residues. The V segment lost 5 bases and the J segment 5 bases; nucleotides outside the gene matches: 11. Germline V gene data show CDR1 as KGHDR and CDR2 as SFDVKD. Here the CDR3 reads CATSGLPRLAGVETQYF. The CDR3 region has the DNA TGTGCCACCAGTGGCCTCCCCCGACTAGCGGGGGTGGAGACCCAGTACTTC.

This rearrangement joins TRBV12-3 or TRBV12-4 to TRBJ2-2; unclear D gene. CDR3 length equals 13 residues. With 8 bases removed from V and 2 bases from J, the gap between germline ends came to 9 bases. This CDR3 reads CASWVLNTGELFF. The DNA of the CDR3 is TGTGCCAGCTGGGTGCTTAACACCGGGGAGCTGTTTTTT.

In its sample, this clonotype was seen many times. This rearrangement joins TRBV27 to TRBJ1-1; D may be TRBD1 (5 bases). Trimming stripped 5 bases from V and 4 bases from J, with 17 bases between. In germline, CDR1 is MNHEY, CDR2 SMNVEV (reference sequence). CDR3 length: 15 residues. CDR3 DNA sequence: TGTGCCAGCAGTCCCTCTTGGGGGATAGGCACTGAAGCTTTCTTT. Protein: CASSPSWGIGTEAFF.

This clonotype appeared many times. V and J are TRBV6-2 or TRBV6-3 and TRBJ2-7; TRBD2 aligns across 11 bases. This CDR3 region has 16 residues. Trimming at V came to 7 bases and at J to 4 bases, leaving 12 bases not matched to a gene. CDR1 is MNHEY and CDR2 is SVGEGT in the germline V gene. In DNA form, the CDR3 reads TGTGCCAGCAACACCAGGGGGGGACTAGCGGATTACGAGCAGTACTTC. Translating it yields CASNTRGGLADYEQYF.

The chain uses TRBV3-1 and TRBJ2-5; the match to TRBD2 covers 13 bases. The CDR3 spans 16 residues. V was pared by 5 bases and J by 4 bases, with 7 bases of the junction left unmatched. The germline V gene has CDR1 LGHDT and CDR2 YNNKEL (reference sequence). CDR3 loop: CASSDTSGGVRETQYF. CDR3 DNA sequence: TGTGCCAGCAGCGACACTAGCGGGGGGGTCCGAGAGACCCAGTACTTC.

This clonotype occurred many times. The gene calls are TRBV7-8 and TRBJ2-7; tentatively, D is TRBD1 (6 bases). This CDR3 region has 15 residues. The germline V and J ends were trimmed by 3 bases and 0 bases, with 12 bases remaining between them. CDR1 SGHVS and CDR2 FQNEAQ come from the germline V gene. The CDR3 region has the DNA TGTGCCAGCAGCTTTAACAGGGCCCGCTCCTACGAGCAGTACTTC. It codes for CASSFNRARSYEQYF.

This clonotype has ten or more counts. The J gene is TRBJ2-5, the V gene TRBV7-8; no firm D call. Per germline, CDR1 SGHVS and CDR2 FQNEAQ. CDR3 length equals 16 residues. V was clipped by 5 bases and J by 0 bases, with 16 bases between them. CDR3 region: CASSPGFVVHQETQYF. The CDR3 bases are TGTGCCAGCAGCCCCGGGTTCGTTGTGCACCAAGAGACCCAGTACTTC.

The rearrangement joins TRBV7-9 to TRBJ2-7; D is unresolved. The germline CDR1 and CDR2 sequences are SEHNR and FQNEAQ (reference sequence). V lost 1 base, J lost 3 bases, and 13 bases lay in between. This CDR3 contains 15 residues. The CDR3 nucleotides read TGTGCCAGCAGCTTAGGGAATTCCCCAATCTACGAGCAGTACTTC. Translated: CASSLGNSPIYEQYF.

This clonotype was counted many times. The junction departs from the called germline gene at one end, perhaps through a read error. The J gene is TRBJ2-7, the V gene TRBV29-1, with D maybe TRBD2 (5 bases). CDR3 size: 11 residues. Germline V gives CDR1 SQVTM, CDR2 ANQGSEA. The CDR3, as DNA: TGCAGTGTTGGGAGTGGCTACGAGCAGTACTTC. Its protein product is CSVGSGYEQYF.

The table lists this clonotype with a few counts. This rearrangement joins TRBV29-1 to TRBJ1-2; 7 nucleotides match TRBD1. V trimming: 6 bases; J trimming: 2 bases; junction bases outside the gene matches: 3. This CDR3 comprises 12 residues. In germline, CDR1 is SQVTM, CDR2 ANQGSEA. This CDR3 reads CSVVTGNYGYTF. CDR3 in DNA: TGCAGCGTGGTGACAGGGAACTATGGCTACACCTTC.

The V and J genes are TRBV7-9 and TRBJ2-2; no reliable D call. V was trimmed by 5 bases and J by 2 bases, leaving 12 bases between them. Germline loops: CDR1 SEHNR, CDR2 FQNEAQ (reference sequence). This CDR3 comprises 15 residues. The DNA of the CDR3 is TGTGCCAGCAGCCCTACCTCGTTTAACACCGGGGAGCTGTTTTTT. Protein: CASSPTSFNTGELFF. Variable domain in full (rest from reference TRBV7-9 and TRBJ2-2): DTGVSQNPRHKITKRGQNVTFRCDPISEHNRLYWYRQTLGQGPEFLTYFQNEAQLEKSRLLSDRFSAERPKGSFSTLEIQRTEQGDSAMYLCASSPTSFNTGELFFGEGSRLTVL.

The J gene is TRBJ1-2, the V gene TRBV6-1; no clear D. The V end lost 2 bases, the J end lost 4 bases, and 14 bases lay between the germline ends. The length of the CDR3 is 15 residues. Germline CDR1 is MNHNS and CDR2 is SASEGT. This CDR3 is CASSELARQAYGYTF. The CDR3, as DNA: TGTGCCAGCAGTGAATTGGCTCGGCAGGCCTATGGCTACACCTTC.

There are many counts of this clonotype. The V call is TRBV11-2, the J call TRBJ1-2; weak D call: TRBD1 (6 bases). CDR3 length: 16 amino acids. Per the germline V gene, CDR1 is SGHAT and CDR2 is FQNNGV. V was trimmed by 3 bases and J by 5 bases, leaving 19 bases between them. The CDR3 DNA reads TGTGCCAGCAGCTTTGGACCTCCAGGGGCCCGATATGGCTACACCTTC. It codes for CASSFGPPGARYGYTF.

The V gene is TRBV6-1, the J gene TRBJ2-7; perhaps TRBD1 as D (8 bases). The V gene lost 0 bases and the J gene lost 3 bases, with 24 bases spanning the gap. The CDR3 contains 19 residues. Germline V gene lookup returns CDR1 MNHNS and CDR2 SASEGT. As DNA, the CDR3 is TGTGCCAGCAGTGAAGCTGACGCGGGGGACAGGCTGGGTTTCTACGAGCAGTACTTC. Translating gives CASSEADAGDRLGFYEQYF.